This TCR beta chain was sequenced for a study of Ad26.COV2.S vaccination and SARS-CoV-2 variants. Study information: The donor belonged to the COV1001 Ad26.COV2.S trial arm.

Clones were sequenced by immunoSEQ multiplex PCR, and TCRdb holds only the in-frame ones, with some missing. This sample has about 350,000 clones, with about 86% found just once. This CDR3 has 16 residues. The junction had 6 bases not matched to a gene; V was cut back by 1 base and J by 1 base. The germline V gene has CDR1 MDHEN and CDR2 SYDVKM. Treatment indicated: roughly 18 received Ad26.COV2.S at low or high dose, single or two shots; about 5 received placebo; per-sample allocation not given. On day 63 after the first injection, vaccine and placebo recipients gave samples. With regard to this clone: Its target is unknown.

Broader study findings: Vaccinees reportedly had broad spike-specific CD8+ and CD4+ T cell responses.

The specimen was peripheral blood, collected in a trial of Ad26.COV2.S vaccine versus placebo. The rearrangement links TRBV28 to TRBJ2-7, with 8 bases matching TRBD1. This TCR was sampled from a person between 18 and 60 years old who received the Ad26.COV2.S COVID-19 vaccine or a placebo. The CDR3 bases are TGTGCCAGCAGTTTATTATCTCAGGGGGCATCCTACGAGCAGTACTTC. As protein: CASSLLSQGASYEQYF.